A selection of T cell receptor beta chains follows, all from one sample in a study of graft-versus-host responses after intestinal transplantation. Generated by immunoSEQ multiplex PCR, the TCRdb table keeps only in-frame clones and is missing some. The sample carries approximately 24,000 clones, just under 95% recorded once. The source material was PBMCs, sampled approximately 32 days after intestinal transplant. The receptors were sampled from a human patient who received an intestinal transplant, so some T cells may come from the graft donor. CDR3s include the opening cysteine and the closing phenylalanine or tryptophan. D genes are given only for firm matches. Size is stated for part of the rows, as once, few or many counts, or as a class when the clone is expanded.

TGTGCCTGTCGACAGGGGTCCTACGAGCAGTACTTC	CACRQGSYEQYF	TRBV2	TRBD1	once	TRBJ2-7
TGTGCCAGCTCACCCCTCAGCACTGAAGCTTTCTTT	CASSPLSTEAFF	TRBV18	NA	NA	TRBJ1-1
TGCGCCAGCAGCTCCCGACTAGAGGACACCGGGGAGCTGTTTTTT	CASSSRLEDTGELFF	TRBV5-1	NA	NA	TRBJ2-2
TGTGCCAGCTCCGGACTGGGGAATCAGCCCCAGCATTTT	CASSGLGNQPQHF	TRBV18	NA	NA	TRBJ1-5
TGCGCCAGCAGCCAAGTAGGGGATCTCTGGGATGAGCAGTTCTTC	CASSQVGDLWDEQFF	TRBV4-1	NA	NA	TRBJ2-1
TGCGCCAGCAGCCAAGAGTGGTGGGGTAATCAGCCCCAGCATTTT	CASSQEWWGNQPQHF	TRBV4-1	NA	NA	TRBJ1-5
TGTGCCAGCAGCCCGGAGGTGGCAGGGGGAGGGCAGTACTTC	CASSPEVAGGGQYF	TRBV5-4	NA	NA	TRBJ2-7
TGCGCCAGCAGCCAAGGGACAGGGTTCGAGCAGTACTTC	CASSQGTGFEQYF	TRBV4-1	TRBD1	NA	TRBJ2-7
TGCGCCAGCAGCTTGTCGTGGGCGGGGGGTGAAGCTTTCTTT	CASSLSWAGGEAFF	TRBV5-1	NA	once	TRBJ1-1
TGTGCCAGCAGTGGACAGGGAGTCGGGGAGCTGTTTTTT	CASSGQGVGELFF	TRBV28	TRBD1	NA	TRBJ2-2
TGTGCCAGCAGCTCAACTAGCGGTTCCTACGAGCAGTACTTC	CASSSTSGSYEQYF	TRBV13	TRBD2	NA	TRBJ2-7
TGTGCCAGCAGCAGGGACATGCTTTCGTACACCTTC	CASSRDMLSYTF	TRBV5-5	NA	NA	TRBJ1-2
TGTGCCAGCAGTGGGGCCAGACTTAACACTGAAGCTTTCTTT	CASSGARLNTEAFF	TRBV6-1	NA	NA	TRBJ1-1
TGTGCCAGCAGCACGACAGAAGAAAAACTGTTTTTT	CASSTTEEKLFF	TRBV6-1	NA	NA	TRBJ1-4
TGCGCCAGCAGCAAGGACAGCTCTGGAAACACCATATATTTT	CASSKDSSGNTIYF	TRBV5-1	NA	NA	TRBJ1-3
TGTGCCAGCAGCTTGGACAGGTCTGCAACTAATGAAAAACTGTTTTTT	CASSLDRSATNEKLFF	TRBV5-6	NA	NA	TRBJ1-4
TGTGCCAGCAGCTTCCGCGGGAGCTCCTACAATGAGCAGTTCTTC	CASSFRGSSYNEQFF	TRBV11-3	TRBD2	NA	TRBJ2-1
TGCGCCAGCAGCTCCGGGACAGTTAATGAAAAACTGTTTTTT	CASSSGTVNEKLFF	TRBV5-1	TRBD1	once	TRBJ1-4
TGTGCCAGCAGCGTAGCCTATACTACTAAGCGGGTCAATTACAATGAGCAGTTCTTC	CASSVAYTTKRVNYNEQFF	TRBV9	NA	NA	TRBJ2-1
TGTGCCAGCAGTTTCGCTCAGGACAGGGGCCCTCTTCTAGCCAAAAACATTCAGTACTTC	CASSFAQDRGPLLAKNIQYF	TRBV28	TRBD1	NA	TRBJ2-4
TGCGCCAGCATCTGGAGGGGGGGGAGCACAGATACGCAGTATTTT	CASIWRGGSTDTQYF	TRBV7-2	NA	NA	TRBJ2-3
TGTGCCAGTAGTATGGGTGCCCAGAGGGCAGATACGCAGTATTTT	CASSMGAQRADTQYF	TRBV19	NA	NA	TRBJ2-3
TGCGCCAGCAGCTTGGCCGGGGGCGAGAACACCGGGGAGCTGTTTTTT	CASSLAGGENTGELFF	TRBV5-1	NA	once	TRBJ2-2
TGTGCCTGGGCGAGGGGGTGGGACACTGAAGCTTTCTTT	CAWARGWDTEAFF	TRBV30	NA	NA	TRBJ1-1
TGTGCCAGTAGTGTCGAGGGGGGTGGCACTGAAGCTTTCTTT	CASSVEGGGTEAFF	TRBV19	NA	NA	TRBJ1-1
TGTGCCAGCAGCTCGGGACTTCCCTATGGCTACACCTTC	CASSSGLPYGYTF	TRBV5-6	NA	NA	TRBJ1-2
TGTGCCAGCACCCCCGGCGGGGAAAAACTGTTTTTT	CASTPGGEKLFF	TRBV28	NA	NA	TRBJ1-4
TGTGCCAGCAGCTTGGGCGGGAGTTATGAGCAGTTCTTC	CASSLGGSYEQFF	TRBV7-7	TRBD2	NA	TRBJ2-1
TGTGCCAGCAGCTTAGCGGAGGGTTCAGCGGGGGGGCCAGATACGCAGTATTTT	CASSLAEGSAGGPDTQYF	TRBV7-8	TRBD2	NA	TRBJ2-3
TGTGCCAGCAGCCGCACCAAATCTACAGGTAAGTTAAACACCGGGGAGCTGCTTTTT	CASSRTKSTGKLNTGELLF	TRBV21-1	NA	NA	TRBJ2-2
TGCGCCAGCAGCTTGGCCTGGGTGAGGACCAATGAGCAGTTCTTC	CASSLAWVRTNEQFF	TRBV5-1	NA	NA	TRBJ2-1
TGCGCCAGCAGTGAGTCTAACAGGGGCAACGAGCAGTACTTC	CASSESNRGNEQYF	TRBV10-1	TRBD1	NA	TRBJ2-7
TGTGCCAGTAGACCCCTCGCGGGAGGGAAGAACACCGGGGAGCTGTTTTTT	CASRPLAGGKNTGELFF	TRBV19	TRBD2	once	TRBJ2-2
TGTGCCAGCAGCCCAGGACGGACGAACACCGGGGAGCTGTTTTTT	CASSPGRTNTGELFF	TRBV7-9	NA	NA	TRBJ2-2
TGTGCCAGCATTACTGGGGGGTATTCGGGCAATCAGCCCCAGCATTTT	CASITGGYSGNQPQHF	TRBV28	NA	NA	TRBJ1-5
TGTGCCAGCAGCCCCGGGACAGGCTACAATGAGCAGTTCTTC	CASSPGTGYNEQFF	TRBV6-5	TRBD1	once	TRBJ2-1
TGTGCCAGCAGCTCACGACTAGCGGGGATAAAAGAGACCCAGTACTTC	CASSSRLAGIKETQYF	TRBV7-8	TRBD2	NA	TRBJ2-5
TGCGCCAGCAGGTCCGGGACTAGAGCTCAAGAGACCCAGTACTTC	CASRSGTRAQETQYF	TRBV5-1	TRBD2	NA	TRBJ2-5
TGCGCCAGCAGCGGCTCCTACGAGCAGTACTTC	CASSGSYEQYF	TRBV5-1	NA	NA	TRBJ2-7
TGTGCCAGCAGCTTAGTCCTAGCGGGGGGGGACAATGAGCAGTTCTTC	CASSLVLAGGDNEQFF	TRBV7-2	TRBD2	NA	TRBJ2-1
TGCGCCAGCAGCCCCCGGGACAGGGGTAATGAGCAGTTCTTC	CASSPRDRGNEQFF	TRBV5-1	TRBD1	NA	TRBJ2-1
TGTGCCAGCAGCTTAGATCTGGGGAGTGAAGCTTTCTTT	CASSLDLGSEAFF	TRBV11-2	NA	NA	TRBJ1-1
TGTGCCAGCAGTCCAGAAGGGGAAAGGCCAGATACGCAGTATTTT	CASSPEGERPDTQYF	TRBV7-9	NA	NA	TRBJ2-3
TGTGCCAGCAGCCAAGCCCGACACTATGGCTACACCTTC	CASSQARHYGYTF	TRBV28	NA	NA	TRBJ1-2
TGTGCCAGCAGCCAGGAGGCAGGGTGGATGCTACAGAATGAGCAGTTCTTC	CASSQEAGWMLQNEQFF	TRBV14	NA	NA	TRBJ2-1
TGTGCCAGCAGCAAAGTCGGCGGACCCATGAACACTGAAGCTTTCTTT	CASSKVGGPMNTEAFF	TRBV21-1	NA	NA	TRBJ1-1